Listed below are T cell receptor beta chains from one sample, sequenced in a study of CD8 T cells in Susac syndrome. Using its own MiXCR run on the immunoSEQ multiplex PCR reads, TCRdb lists one record per CDR3 protein. The profile shows about 190,000 distinct CDR3 sequences, 95% of them singletons. Sequencing input: CD4+ T cells from PBMCs. The source of these receptors is a human donor with Susac syndrome. Each CDR3 is given with its conserved first and last residue. The D gene is left open where the match is weak. Not every row has a clone size; where given, it reads once, few, many or a size class.

V	J	D	size	DNA	CDR3
TRBV20-1	TRBJ1-2	-	-	TGCAGTGCTCCGGGGGTTCATGGCTACACCTTC	CSAPGVHGYTF
TRBV5-1	TRBJ2-7	TRBD1	-	TGCGCCAGCAGCCCTCCGGACAGGTTAGGGGCCTACGAGCAGTACTTC	CASSPPDRLGAYEQYF
TRBV4-2	TRBJ2-1	TRBD2	-	TGTGCCAGCAGCCAACCTAGCGGGGGTTCCAATGAGCAGTTCTTC	CASSQPSGGSNEQFF
TRBV4-2	TRBJ2-3	-	-	TGTGCCAGCAGCCAAGATCGCGTAGTTACGCAGTATTTT	CASSQDRVVTQYF
TRBV24-1	TRBJ2-3	-	-	TGTGCCACCAGTGATCCGGGGAATACGCAGTATTTT	CATSDPGNTQYF
TRBV11-1	TRBJ2-2	-	-	TGTGCCAGCAGCTTACAGCCCACCTCCGGGGAGCTGTTTTTT	CASSLQPTSGELFF
TRBV12-3/TRBV12-4	TRBJ2-6	TRBD1	-	TGTGCCAGCAGCGGGACAGGGGCTGGGGCCAACGTCCTGACTTTC	CASSGTGAGANVLTF
TRBV7-2	TRBJ2-5	-	once	TGTGCCAGCAGCTTCTCCCCCCTCGGGACCCAGTACTTC	CASSFSPLGTQYF
TRBV13	TRBJ2-3	TRBD2	-	TGTGCCAGCAGCCTAGGGACTAGATTCACAGATACGCAGTATTTT	CASSLGTRFTDTQYF
TRBV28	TRBJ1-1	-	-	TGTGCCAGCAGTCCTCCCGGGGGGGGCTGGTTAGAAGCTTTCTTT	CASSPPGGGWLEAFF
TRBV29-1	TRBJ1-1	TRBD1	once	TGCAGCGCCCCAGGGGGGGTTTTGACTGAAGCTTTCTTT	CSAPGGVLTEAFF
TRBV11-1	TRBJ1-2	-	-	TGTGCCAGCAGCCGCCGGGACTCTGCGGATGGCTACACCTTC	CASSRRDSADGYTF
TRBV4-1	TRBJ1-2	-	-	TGCGCCAGCAGCCGGGGCCCAGGGGCGGATGGCTACACCTTC	CASSRGPGADGYTF
TRBV24-1	TRBJ2-1	-	once	TGTGCCACCCCCACGCCGGTCCCTCGGGATGAGCAGTTCTTC	CATPTPVPRDEQFF
TRBV6-5	TRBJ1-1	-	-	TGTGCCAGCAGTATACTACAGGGGAACACTGAAGCTTTCTTT	CASSILQGNTEAFF
TRBV7-2	TRBJ2-3	TRBD2	-	TGTGCCAGCAGACCACTAGCGGGGGGGCAACTTTCAACAGATACGCAGTATTTT	CASRPLAGGQLSTDTQYF
TRBV30	TRBJ2-7	-	-	TGTGCCTGGAGCATAGGGAGGAGTCTGCGCGAGCAGTACTTC	CAWSIGRSLREQYF
TRBV20-1	TRBJ1-5	-	-	TGCAGTGCTAGCGCAGACAGTAGCAATCAGCCCCAGCATTTT	CSASADSSNQPQHF
TRBV30	TRBJ2-7	-	-	TGTGCCTGGAGTGTACTCCGGGGCACCTACGAGCAGTACTTC	CAWSVLRGTYEQYF
TRBV5-6	TRBJ1-1	-	-	TGTGCCAGCAGTCCCAGGGGTGGGACTGAAGCTTTCTTT	CASSPRGGTEAFF
TRBV7-2	TRBJ2-1	-	-	TGTGCCAGCTCGCGGGTAAACAATGAGCAGTTCTTC	CASSRVNNEQFF
TRBV4-1	TRBJ2-3	TRBD2	-	TGCGCCAGCAGCCTGCAACTAGCGGGGGGGTCGTCAAACACAGATACGCAGTATTTT	CASSLQLAGGSSNTDTQYF
TRBV4-2	TRBJ2-5	-	-	TGTGCCAGCAGCCCGGGACTGCCCGGAGGGGAGACCCAGTACTTC	CASSPGLPGGETQYF
TRBV28	TRBJ2-1	TRBD2	once	TGTGCCAGCCTAGCGGGGGGCGGGTACAATGAGCAGTTCTTC	CASLAGGGYNEQFF
TRBV28	TRBJ2-7	TRBD2	-	TGTGCCAGCAGTTTGGCACTAGCGGGGGGTGGCGAGCAGTACTTC	CASSLALAGGGEQYF
TRBV20-1	TRBJ2-7	-	-	TGCAGCCTCCGGGGGCGAAACGCCTACGAGCAGTACTTC	CSLRGRNAYEQYF
TRBV30	TRBJ1-4	-	once	TGTGCCTGGAGTGTAAGGAGCACTAATGAAAAACTGTTTTTT	CAWSVRSTNEKLFF
TRBV11-3	TRBJ2-3	TRBD2	-	TGTGCCAGCAGCCAAACTAGCGCCCCAGATACGCAGTATTTT	CASSQTSAPDTQYF
TRBV27	TRBJ2-3	-	-	TGTGCCAGCAGCCAGGACCTGGCAGATACGCAGTATTTT	CASSQDLADTQYF
TRBV30	TRBJ2-1	TRBD2	-	TGTGCCTGGAGTGTACGGGGGGGCCATTTAAATGAGCAGTTCTTC	CAWSVRGGHLNEQFF
TRBV27	TRBJ1-3	-	once	TGTGCCAGCAGTGAGTGGAGTGGAAACACCATATATTTT	CASSEWSGNTIYF
TRBV29-1	TRBJ2-7	-	-	TGCAGCGTTGGACTCAGGGTGAGCTCCTACGAGCAGTACTTC	CSVGLRVSSYEQYF
TRBV2	TRBJ2-1	-	-	TGTGCCACCCTAGAAAACTCCTACAATGAGCAGTTCTTC	CATLENSYNEQFF
TRBV30	TRBJ1-2	-	-	TGTGCCTGGAGTACAGGGATTAACTATGGCTACACCTTC	CAWSTGINYGYTF
TRBV29-1	TRBJ2-5	TRBD1	-	TGCAGCGTTTCAATTACAGGGGGCGAGACCCAGTACTTC	CSVSITGGETQYF
TRBV28	TRBJ1-2	TRBD1	-	TGTGCCAGCAGTCCTGGACAGGGACGGTACTATGGCTACACCTTC	CASSPGQGRYYGYTF
TRBV4-3	TRBJ2-5	-	-	TGCGCCAGCAGCCAAGAGGGGATGCAAGAGACCCAGTACTTC	CASSQEGMQETQYF
TRBV5-4	TRBJ2-5	TRBD1	once	TGTGCCAGCAGCCACAGGGGGCGTCAAGAGACCCAGTACTTC	CASSHRGRQETQYF
TRBV29-1	TRBJ1-2	-	-	TGCAGCGTCCGCCTGACCGGGGGGGGCTATGGCTACACCTTC	CSVRLTGGGYGYTF
TRBV19	TRBJ1-1	TRBD1	-	TGTGCCACCAGATACAGGGGCCCGAACACTGAAGCTTTCTTT	CATRYRGPNTEAFF